This T cell receptor beta chain was observed in a study of shared clonotypes between healthy human individuals. For each subset, genomic DNA was distributed in equal portions over several immunoSEQ plates. Repertoires were generated with immunoSEQ multiplex PCR, while TCRdb's copy carries only in-frame clones and drops some. The sample has under 1 million clones, just over 95% seen once; the top ten hold about 0.25%. Naive CD8 cells comprised CD45RO-negative, CCR7-positively selected cells, excluding terminally differentiated effector memory CD45RA+ cells. General study points: Generally, naive subsets (rather than memory subsets) showed larger estimated richness.

Germline V gene data show CDR1 as SGHTA and CDR2 as FQGTGA. CDR3 length equals 15 residues. V was trimmed by 2 bases and J by 2 bases, leaving 13 bases between them. A note on this clone: Antigen unknown.

The clonotype was recovered from a man younger than 45 in good health. Specimen: naive CD8+ T cells sorted from blood. This sequence joins TRBV7-3 and TRBJ2-7; D not resolved. This CDR3 is CASSLGPSQAYEQYF. DNA of the CDR3: TGTGCCAGCAGCTTAGGGCCCTCTCAGGCCTACGAGCAGTACTTC.